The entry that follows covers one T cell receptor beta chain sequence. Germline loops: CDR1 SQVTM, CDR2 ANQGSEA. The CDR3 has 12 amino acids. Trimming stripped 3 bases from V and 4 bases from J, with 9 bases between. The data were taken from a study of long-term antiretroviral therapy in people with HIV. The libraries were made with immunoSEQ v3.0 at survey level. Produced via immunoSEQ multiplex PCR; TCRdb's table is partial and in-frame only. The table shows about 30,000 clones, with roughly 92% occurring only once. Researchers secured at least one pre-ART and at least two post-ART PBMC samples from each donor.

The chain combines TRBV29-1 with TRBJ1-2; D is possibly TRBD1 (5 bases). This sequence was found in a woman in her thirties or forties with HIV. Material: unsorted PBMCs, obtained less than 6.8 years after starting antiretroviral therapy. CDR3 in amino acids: CSVEGPSYGYTF. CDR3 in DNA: TGCAGCGTTGAGGGGCCGAGCTATGGCTACACCTTC.